This T cell receptor (beta chain) was retrieved from a study of T cells after yellow fever vaccination. Study conclusions and caveats: Abundant bulk-derived clonotypes could contaminate FACS-sorted repertoires. Among primary-vaccination clones, most reappeared after the booster, at roughly 95% for CD4 and more than 85% for CD8.

Researchers made TCR cDNA using 5'RACE template switching, and this step added a universal primer site and UMIs. TCRdb re-analysed the 5' RACE reads in MiXCR, keeping a single row per CDR3 protein. The sample records approximately 250,000 distinct CDR3 sequences, roughly 4% being singletons. Looked up from germline, CDR1 is SGHRS and CDR2 is YFSETQ. The CDR3 sequence is 15 residues long. This clonotype was counted at least ten times. Its antigen remains unknown. One junction end disagrees with the germline gene, perhaps due to a read error. This receptor was obtained from a man between 18 and 29 years old who received the YFV17D yellow fever vaccine. The genes are TRBV5-1 and TRBJ2-3; 9 nucleotides match TRBD2. The sequencing here drew on PBMCs, taken 15 days after the yellow fever booster vaccination. The DNA of the CDR3 is TGCGCCAGCAGGTTGGAGCGGGGGGCCGTAGATACGCAGTATTTT. It encodes CASRLERGAVDTQYF.